This T cell receptor (beta chain) originates from a study of T cell responses to AZD1222 COVID-19 vaccine. At the level of the study: Pooling was applied to second doses at about 4 or about 12 weeks. The study's findings and limits: In a largely white British group with more females than males, clonal diversity was possibly underestimated. Baseline testing showed seropositivity in only six or seven AZD1222 recipients. Close to half of spike-specific TCRs reportedly recognize unmutated variant regions.

The CDR3 extends over 12 amino acids. Trimming took off 9 bases at V and 5 bases at J, with 13 bases between the two ends. Germline V CDR1 and CDR2: SGHTA, FQGNSA. Clones were sequenced by immunoSEQ multiplex PCR, and TCRdb holds only the in-frame ones, with some missing. The sample comprises about 120,000 clones, around nine tenths of which are singletons, and more than 10% rests with the top ten. A note on this clone: Its antigen is not known.

The starting material was peripheral blood, obtained on day 0 of AZD1222 vaccination. The V and J genes are TRBV7-2 and TRBJ1-1; tentative D call: TRBD1 (5 bases). The sequence came from an adult in good health. In nucleotides, the CDR3 is TGTGCCAGTGGGGGTCGATGGACTGAAGCTTTCTTT. Translating it yields CASGGRWTEAFF.